The clone carrying this T cell receptor beta chain has more than one count but fewer than ten. This record belongs to a study of T-cell reconstitution after alpha-beta-depleted transplantation in children. Germline V gene sequence: CDR1 LGHNA, CDR2 YNFKEQ. V shed 1 base, J shed 0 bases, and the junction held 3 bases outside the gene matches. The CDR3 covers 16 residues. This sample's TCRbeta library carried unique molecular identifier barcodes. TCRdb used MiXCR to reprocess the PCR reads, holding one entry per CDR3 protein. The top ten hold approximately 33% of the sample, which has a few hundred thousand distinct CDR3 sequences, roughly a quarter seen once.

Material: PBMCs, obtained before TCRalphabeta/CD19-depleted stem cell transplant. This clonotype was sampled from a boy younger than two with Wiskott-Aldrich syndrome, due to receive a stem cell transplant. The rearrangement uses TRBV4-2 and TRBJ2-1; 7 positions match TRBD2. CDR3 coding DNA: TGTGCCAGCAGCCAAGGGGAGCGGGGCTCCTACAATGAGCAGTTCTTC. Protein sequence: CASSQGERGSYNEQFF.